This TCR beta chain was found in a study of blood T cell repertoires in COVID-19 (TCRdb year 2020). Notes on the research overall: Samples from collaborators originated in the United States, Italy and Spain and spanned both the acute and convalescent phases of COVID-19. The prospective study material was composed of cDNA or gDNA derived from T cells, B-cell-depleted T cells, or PBMCs. Subjects who had been exposed to COVID-19, were actively infected with it, or had recovered from it provided the deeply sampled blood TCRbeta repertoires that made up the dataset. The repertoires were released in a freely available public database intended as a resource for research on the immune response to SARS-CoV-2. The samples were drawn from two sources: the first 160 participants of the ongoing ImmuneRACE study, and about 1,300 subjects contributed by 6 global collaborators. The sample metadata nearly always contained a de-identified subject ID, COVID-19 status, age in years and sex. Where available, HLA class I and class II types were taken from metadata supplied by the sample provider and were not determined by assay-based typing. General findings and caveats noted by the study authors: The quantity of clinical and demographic metadata differed by source and by participant and was supplied without curation.

TCRbeta CDR3 regions were amplified from genomic DNA using the immunoSEQ Assay, a bias-controlled multiplex PCR. The authors' pipeline ran thus. Nucleated cell counts per sample were estimated from amplification of reference gene primers within the assay. Sequence reads were collapsed and filtered to measure the absolute abundance of every unique TCRbeta CDR3 rearrangement. For each sample, productive Simpson clonality was calculated by taking the square root of Simpson's diversity index across productive rearrangements. The immuneACCESS repertoire file appears here via TCRdb, limited to in-frame rearrangements. These files lack a portion of the clones; in checked studies, under half of the deficit traces to unresolved V genes, and the cause of the others is not known. The V and J calls and clone size come from that table; D and trimming were worked out from the DNA. The sample profile shows some 240,000 clones; nearly 90% of them were found once. The top ten constitute about 2.1% of the sample.

This clone was recorded once. What antigen it recognizes has not been identified. Per-base quality was not reported, and no clone a single base away is much larger than it. One collaborating source in Seattle enrolled patients while the patients were actively infected and followed the patients over time throughout the course of disease. Each collaborating institution followed its own protocols to collect whole blood in K2EDTA tubes. For TCRbeta analysis, collaborators shipped samples as frozen whole blood, isolated PBMCs, or DNA extracted from either of those sample types. Sequences SGHAT (CDR1) and FQNNGV (CDR2) are obtained from the germline V gene. V is reduced by 0 bases and J by 7 bases, leaving a spacing of 4 bases between them. Taken from cysteine to phenylalanine, the CDR3 has 13 residues. Just the 39-base CDR3 DNA is kept, in frame starting at base 1.

The receptor chain draws on TRBV11-2 and TRBJ1-6, with no reliable assignment of the D segment. Sequencing used peripheral blood. This receptor was taken from a woman aged 55-70 years with COVID-19, enrolled during active disease. At the DNA level, the sequence is TGTGCCAGCAGCTTAGAACGGAATTCACCCCTCCACTTT. Its product reads: CASSLERNSPLHF.